This T cell receptor (beta chain) was identified during a study of T cell responses to AZD1222 COVID-19 vaccine. Whole-study results and caveats: Females made up more of the donors, who were largely white British, and clonal diversity may have come out too low. Recipients of two AZD1222 doses showed rising Spike-specific TCR breadth and depth. Repertoires were sampled only after the peak T cell response.

The method was immunoSEQ multiplex PCR; TCRdb's version includes in-frame clones alone and lacks a portion of them. This sample has 150,000 to 200,000 clones; around 90% occur once, and the top ten carry under 1.5%. Turning to this clone: Antigen unknown. One junction end does not reproduce the germline sequence, and a read error may be involved.

The germline V gene encodes CDR1 MDHEN and CDR2 SYDVKM. The CDR3 is made up of 13 amino acids. The chain is built from TRBV28 and TRBJ2-7, with D possibly being TRBD1 or TRBD2 (5 bases each). Here the sequenced sample was peripheral blood, taken 28 days after the second AZD1222 dose. This sequence originates from an adult who received the AZD1222 COVID-19 vaccine. Written as DNA, the CDR3 is TGTACCAGCAGTGGGGGTAGAGCGAACGAGCAGTACTTC. This translates into CTSSGGRANEQYF. Filled out from reference TRBV28 and TRBJ2-7, the complete variable domain reads DVKVTQSSRYLVKRTGEKVFLECVQDMDHENMFWYRQDPGLGLRLIYFSYDVKMKEKGDIPEGYSVSREKKERFSLILESASTNQTSMYLCTSSGGRANEQYFGPGTRLTVT.